These T cell receptor beta chains were read from a single sample in a study of cytotoxic CD8 clonotypes in ibrutinib-treated CLL. Clones were read by immunoSEQ multiplex PCR, and TCRdb kept only the in-frame ones, dropping some. Here the sample spans 160,000 or so clones, about four fifths being singletons. Here the sequenced sample was PBMCs, taken after 12 months of ibrutinib treatment. All receptors derive from a human donor with chronic lymphocytic leukemia. Each CDR3 is given with its conserved first and last residue. The order of the fields is D gene, clone size, V gene, J gene, CDR3 DNA, CDR3 protein. The D gene is left open where the match is weak. Part of the rows lack a size; the others show once, few, many or a class for expanded clones.

d_gene: NA; abundance: NA; v_gene: TRBV27; j_gene: TRBJ1-2; CDR3nt: TGTGCCAGCAGTTCACCCATAAAAGGTGAAAATGGCTACACCTTC; CDR3aa: CASSSPIKGENGYTF
d_gene: TRBD1; abundance: NA; v_gene: TRBV6-6; j_gene: TRBJ1-5; CDR3nt: TGTGCCAGCAGGGGGGGACAGGAGTATCAGCCCCAGCATTTT; CDR3aa: CASRGGQEYQPQHF
d_gene: NA; abundance: NA; v_gene: TRBV27; j_gene: TRBJ2-7; CDR3nt: TGTGCCAGCAGTTTAACAGGAGGCACTACCTACGAGCAGTACTTC; CDR3aa: CASSLTGGTTYEQYF
d_gene: NA; abundance: many; v_gene: TRBV10-3; j_gene: TRBJ1-5; CDR3nt: TGTGCCATCAGTGAGTCGCCGGGTCTACACCGGGGAGGCAATCAGCCCCAGCATTTT; CDR3aa: CAISESPGLHRGGNQPQHF
d_gene: TRBD2; abundance: NA; v_gene: TRBV2; j_gene: TRBJ2-5; CDR3nt: TGTGCCAGCACCGACCCTGGGGGGGTGGCGGAGACCCAGTACTTC; CDR3aa: CASTDPGGVAETQYF
d_gene: NA; abundance: few; v_gene: TRBV5-8; j_gene: TRBJ1-2; CDR3nt: TGTGCCAGCAGGGAACTCGGAGGGGGGGGCTATGGCTACACCTTC; CDR3aa: CASRELGGGGYGYTF
d_gene: NA; abundance: NA; v_gene: TRBV28; j_gene: TRBJ1-2; CDR3nt: TGTGCCGTCCCGGCCGGGACCAGATATGGCTACACCTTC; CDR3aa: CAVPAGTRYGYTF
d_gene: NA; abundance: few; v_gene: TRBV20-1; j_gene: TRBJ1-1; CDR3nt: TGCAGTGCTTTCCCTGAAGCTTTCTTT; CDR3aa: CSAFPEAFF
d_gene: NA; abundance: NA; v_gene: TRBV19; j_gene: TRBJ2-2; CDR3nt: TGTGCCAGTAGTAGTACGGTGGGCGGGGAGCTGTTTTTT; CDR3aa: CASSSTVGGELFF
d_gene: NA; abundance: NA; v_gene: TRBV2; j_gene: TRBJ2-2; CDR3nt: TGTGCCAGCAGTTTAGCGGAGTCCACCGGGGAGCTGTTTTTT; CDR3aa: CASSLAESTGELFF
d_gene: TRBD1; abundance: NA; v_gene: TRBV18; j_gene: TRBJ2-7; CDR3nt: TGTGCCAGCTCACCAGACAGGGGGACGGGGAGCGAGCAGTACTTC; CDR3aa: CASSPDRGTGSEQYF
d_gene: NA; abundance: NA; v_gene: TRBV5-1; j_gene: TRBJ2-5; CDR3nt: TGCGCCAGCAGCTCCACCCTAAGGAGCGCGATACAAGAGACCCAGTACTTC; CDR3aa: CASSSTLRSAIQETQYF
d_gene: NA; abundance: NA; v_gene: TRBV11-2; j_gene: TRBJ2-5; CDR3nt: TGTGCCAGCAGCCGAAAAGGTAGCGATTCCGTAGCGGTCAGGGAGACCCAGTACTTC; CDR3aa: CASSRKGSDSVAVRETQYF
d_gene: NA; abundance: NA; v_gene: TRBV28; j_gene: TRBJ2-7; CDR3nt: TGTGCCAGCAGTTCTACCGGGTATCCCTACGAGCAGTACTTC; CDR3aa: CASSSTGYPYEQYF
d_gene: NA; abundance: NA; v_gene: TRBV5-3; j_gene: TRBJ1-2; CDR3nt: TGTGCCAGAAGCTTTACAGTAGAAGACCCCTATGGCTACACCTTC; CDR3aa: CARSFTVEDPYGYTF
d_gene: NA; abundance: once; v_gene: TRBV14; j_gene: TRBJ2-3; CDR3nt: TGTGCCAGCAGTCAAAGGGCGGATACGCAGTATTTT; CDR3aa: CASSQRADTQYF
d_gene: TRBD1; abundance: NA; v_gene: TRBV6-1; j_gene: TRBJ2-7; CDR3nt: TGTGCCAGCAGTGATCGACAGGGGGCGCGAGAGCAGTACTTC; CDR3aa: CASSDRQGAREQYF
d_gene: NA; abundance: NA; v_gene: TRBV11-2; j_gene: TRBJ2-1; CDR3nt: TGTGCCAGCAGGCTTCTGACAGGGAGGTCCTACAATGAGCAGTTCTTC; CDR3aa: CASRLLTGRSYNEQFF
d_gene: NA; abundance: NA; v_gene: TRBV5-6; j_gene: TRBJ2-5; CDR3nt: TGTGCCAGCAGCTTTAATAGCGTTCAAGAGACCCAGTACTTC; CDR3aa: CASSFNSVQETQYF
d_gene: NA; abundance: few; v_gene: TRBV4-1; j_gene: TRBJ1-1; CDR3nt: TGCGCCAGCAGCCGCCCCCGGGCGAACACTGAAGCTTTCTTT; CDR3aa: CASSRPRANTEAFF
d_gene: NA; abundance: NA; v_gene: TRBV27; j_gene: TRBJ1-5; CDR3nt: TGTGCCAGCAGTCCGCGACAGAATCAGCCCCAGCATTTT; CDR3aa: CASSPRQNQPQHF
d_gene: NA; abundance: NA; v_gene: TRBV15; j_gene: TRBJ1-4; CDR3nt: TGTGCCACCAGCAGAGATCGGCCAGGAACTAATGAAAAACTGTTTTTT; CDR3aa: CATSRDRPGTNEKLFF
d_gene: NA; abundance: NA; v_gene: TRBV4-1; j_gene: TRBJ2-1; CDR3nt: TGCGCCAGCAGCCAAGATCCTCGGGATGAGCAGTTCTTC; CDR3aa: CASSQDPRDEQFF
d_gene: NA; abundance: once; v_gene: TRBV6-6; j_gene: TRBJ1-2; CDR3nt: TGTGCCAGCAGTTACTCCCTCGATCCCACCTTC; CDR3aa: CASSYSLDPTF
d_gene: NA; abundance: NA; v_gene: TRBV4-2; j_gene: TRBJ2-4; CDR3nt: TGTGCCAGCAGCCAAGATTCAGGGGAAAACATTCAGTACTTC; CDR3aa: CASSQDSGENIQYF
d_gene: TRBD2; abundance: once; v_gene: TRBV30; j_gene: TRBJ2-1; CDR3nt: TGTGCCTGGAGTATCGGGGGGGGCCGATTCGATGAGCAGTTCTTC; CDR3aa: CAWSIGGGRFDEQFF
d_gene: TRBD2; abundance: few; v_gene: TRBV30; j_gene: TRBJ2-3; CDR3nt: TGTGCCTGGACTAGCGGGGGGCCCACGTCCACGCAGTATTTT; CDR3aa: CAWTSGGPTSTQYF
d_gene: NA; abundance: NA; v_gene: TRBV5-1; j_gene: TRBJ2-5; CDR3nt: TGCGCCAGCAGCTTGGGGCCTCTGCAACAAGAGACCCAGTACTTC; CDR3aa: CASSLGPLQQETQYF